These 29 T cell receptor beta chains came from one sample sequenced in a study of T-cell memory formation after mild COVID-19. TCRdb re-called the 5' RACE reads through MiXCR, storing one row per CDR3 protein. The sample consists of hundreds of thousands of distinct CDR3 sequences, around 27% of them appearing once. Sequencing used PBMCs or a T cell subset sorted from them (not recorded which). The source of these receptors is an adult woman who had mild COVID-19 (a few samples of this study predate the infection). Cell type and time point are not known.

V gene TRBV7-9 combines with J gene TRBJ1-1; no definite D call. This CDR3 comprises 13 residues. V was shortened by 5 bases and J by 3 bases, with 10 bases between the two germline ends. Germline lookup yields CDR1 SEHNR and CDR2 FQNEAQ (reference sequence). CDR3 sequence reads: CASSATPHTEAFF. In nucleotides, the CDR3 is TGTGCCAGCAGCGCAACGCCGCACACTGAAGCTTTCTTT.

A few counts support this clonotype. This chain links TRBV7-2 with TRBJ2-5; perhaps D is TRBD1 or TRBD2 (5 bases each). CDR1 is SGHTA, CDR2 FQGNSA, per germline. The CDR3 has 15 residues. With 5 bases removed from V and 5 bases from J, the gap between germline ends came to 18 bases. CDR3 in DNA: TGTGCCAGCAGCGTAGAGGGGATCCTACGGGAGACCCAGTACTTC. Residues: CASSVEGILRETQYF.

The sample holds one count of this clonotype. The V gene is TRBV4-1, the J gene TRBJ2-3; 11 bases fit TRBD2. After removal of 4 bases from V and 0 bases from J, the junction contained 12 bases not matched to a gene. CDR3 length equals 19 residues. Per the germline V gene, CDR1 is MGHRA and CDR2 is YSYEKL. The DNA for the CDR3 is TGCGCCAGCAGCCCACTCGGGACTAGCGGATTGCCTAGCACAGATACGCAGTATTTT. Protein: CASSPLGTSGLPSTDTQYF.

The CDR3 here is CASSFGNLNTEAFF. DNA for the CDR3: TGTGCCAGCAGCTTCGGGAACCTGAACACTGAAGCTTTCTTT. This chain joins TRBV5-8 and TRBJ1-1; D is unclear. V shed 2 bases and J shed 0 bases, with 8 bases lying between them. The CDR3 is 14 amino acids. CDR1 SGHTS and CDR2 YDEGEE come from the germline V gene.

The chain carries TRBV7-6 and TRBJ1-4; D may be TRBD1 (6 bases). There are 15 residues in the CDR3. Germline values: CDR1 SGHVS, CDR2 FNYEAQ. Between the trimmed V and J ends, which lost 3 bases and 8 bases, there was a span of 16 bases. The CDR3 nucleotides read TGTGCCAGCAGCTTGGGGGCAGAGCAACTCGAAAAACTGTTTTTT. Protein: CASSLGAEQLEKLFF.

Many counts were recorded for this clonotype. The CDR3 protein is CASSHDKGTYEQYF. CDR3 bases: TGCGCCAGCAGCCATGATAAAGGGACCTACGAGCAGTACTTC. J is TRBJ2-7 and V is TRBV4-1; D uncertain. Between the trimmed V and J ends, which lost 3 bases and 2 bases, there was a span of 11 bases. This CDR3 is 14 amino acids long. Germline CDR1 reads MGHRA; CDR2 reads YSYEKL.

The genes are TRBV12-3 or TRBV12-4 and TRBJ2-3, with D perhaps TRBD2 (5 bases). V gave up 7 bases and J gave up 8 bases, with 13 bases separating them. The CDR3 contains 12 residues. The CDR3, as DNA: TGTGCCAGCATGGGAAGAGGAGGTACGCAGTATTTT. Translated, it gives CASMGRGGTQYF.

This clonotype was counted a few times. The chain employs TRBV21-1 and TRBJ2-5. TRBV21-1 is labeled a pseudogene. CDR3 length equals 16 residues. For the CDR3, the DNA is TGTGCCAGCAGCAAAGAAGGAAGGCGTAGCCAAGAGACCCAGTACTTC. This sequence encodes CASSKEGRRSQETQYF.

This clonotype showed up just a few times. The J gene is TRBJ2-2, the V gene TRBV6-5; no clear D. V was shortened by 8 bases and J by 5 bases, with 9 bases between the two germline ends. The CDR3 runs 12 residues. Germline CDR1 MNHEY, CDR2 SVGAGI. The CDR3 is CASAISTGELFF. The CDR3 nucleotides are TGTGCCAGCGCCATCAGTACCGGGGAGCTGTTTTTT.

The chain is built from TRBV5-5 and TRBJ2-5; the D is unclear. V dropped 4 bases and J dropped 5 bases, with 18 bases sitting between them. Germline V CDR1 and CDR2: SGHKS, YYEKEE (reference sequence). This CDR3 spans 15 amino acids. CDR3 protein: CASSGKDGVLETQYF. CDR3 DNA sequence: TGTGCCAGCAGCGGAAAGGACGGAGTATTGGAGACCCAGTACTTC.

CDR3 nucleotides: TGTGCCAGCAGCTTTGCCCCCTCGGAGAGAACACCCTATGGCTACACCTTC. Its translation is CASSFAPSERTPYGYTF. This chain links TRBV5-8 with TRBJ1-2; D unresolved. The CDR3 consists of 17 residues. V shed 2 bases and J shed 4 bases, with 21 bases lying between them. Germline CDR1 SGHTS, CDR2 YDEGEE.

This chain connects TRBV9 to TRBJ2-7; possible D gene TRBD1, 6 bases. The CDR3 has 15 amino acids. The ends were cut back, 4 bases at V and 3 bases at J, with 17 bases in the middle. Germline V CDR1 and CDR2: SGDLS, YYNGEE. CDR3 nucleotide sequence: TGTGCCAGCAGCCAATTTCCGACAGGAAACTACGAGCAGTACTTC. It codes for CASSQFPTGNYEQYF.

This clonotype was counted a few times. The chain uses TRBV9 and TRBJ2-3; tentatively, D is TRBD2 (5 bases). CDR1 and CDR2 from the germline V gene are SGDLS and YYNGEE. V was clipped by 5 bases and J by 0 bases, with 10 bases between them. The CDR3 is 14 residues long. The DNA of the CDR3 is TGTGCCAGCAGTAGCGAGATTAGCACAGATACGCAGTATTTT. It translates to CASSSEISTDTQYF. Looking up the rest from reference TRBV9 and TRBJ2-3 gives the full variable domain: DSGVTQTPKHLITATGQRVTLRCSPRSGDLSVYWYQQSLDQGLQFLIQYYNGEERAKGNILERFSAQQFPDLHSELNLSSLELGDSALYFCASSSEISTDTQYFGPGTRLTVL.

The sample holds a few counts of this clonotype. The chain is built from TRBV5-1 and TRBJ1-1; no definite D call. The CDR3 is 15 amino acids. Trimming removed 0 bases from V and 4 bases from J, with 13 bases in between. The germline V gene encodes CDR1 SGHRS and CDR2 YFSETQ. The CDR3 loop reads CASSLELGSSTEAFF. CDR3 bases: TGCGCCAGCAGCTTGGAGTTGGGTAGCAGCACTGAAGCTTTCTTT.

This clonotype was observed at least ten times. The genes are TRBV7-2 and TRBJ2-7; TRBD1 matches 9 bases. Germline CDR1 is SGHTA and CDR2 is FQGNSA. CDR3 length: 14 amino acids. Germline trimming cut 4 bases from V and 2 bases from J; bases unmatched to any gene: 3. DNA for the CDR3: TGTGCCAGCAGCTCCGGGACAGGGCCCTACGAGCAGTACTTC. It codes for CASSSGTGPYEQYF. Together with reference TRBV7-2 and TRBJ2-7, the CDR3 gives the full variable domain: GAGVSQSPSNKVTEKGKDVELRCDPISGHTALYWYRQSLGQGLEFLIYFQGNSAPDKSGLPSDRFSAERTGGSVSTLTIQRTQQEDSAVYLCASSSGTGPYEQYFGPGTRLTVT.

The chain joins TRBV12-3 or TRBV12-4 to TRBJ1-2; D remains ambiguous. The V end was cut by 3 bases, the J end by 4 bases, with 6 bases between. This CDR3 is built from 12 residues. In nucleotides, the CDR3 is TGTGCCAGCAGTTTTGAGGGCTATGGCTACACCTTC. Amino acids: CASSFEGYGYTF.

This chain uses TRBV4-1 with TRBJ2-1; TRBD1 matches at 8 bases. Germline V lookup: CDR1 MGHRA, CDR2 YSYEKL. V trimming: 0 bases; J trimming: 7 bases; junction bases outside the gene matches: 11. The CDR3 totals 17 residues. The CDR3 region has the DNA TGCGCCAGCAGCCAAGAGGCAGGGAGGACAGGGCCAAATGAGCAGTTCTTC. It translates to CASSQEAGRTGPNEQFF.

The chain employs TRBV4-1 and TRBJ2-1; D is ambiguous. The CDR3 spans 13 residues. With 1 base removed from V and 4 bases from J, the gap between germline ends came to 5 bases. Germline V CDR1 and CDR2: MGHRA, YSYEKL. CDR3 sequence (DNA): TGCGCCAGCAGCCAAGCCTCATACAATGAGCAGTTCTTC. Protein product: CASSQASYNEQFF.

The gene calls are TRBV5-1 and TRBJ2-7; D is unresolved. The ends were cut back, 0 bases at V and 6 bases at J, with 13 bases in the middle. CDR1 and CDR2 (germline): SGHRS, YFSETQ. This CDR3 is built from 14 residues. Here the CDR3 reads CASSLEFAGSEQYF. The CDR3 DNA sequence: TGCGCCAGCAGCTTGGAGTTCGCAGGCAGCGAGCAGTACTTC. Full variable domain (remainder filled in from reference TRBV5-1 and TRBJ2-7): KAGVTQTPRYLIKTRGQQVTLSCSPISGHRSVSWYQQTPGQGLQFLFEYFSETQRNKGNFPGRFSGRQFSNSRSEMNVSTLELGDSALYLCASSLEFAGSEQYFGPGTRLTVT.

In this sample, this clonotype turned up a few times. The chain joins TRBV12-3 or TRBV12-4 to TRBJ1-5; D gene ambiguous. The germline V and J ends were trimmed by 3 bases and 5 bases, with 8 bases remaining between them. The CDR3 length is 13 residues. The CDR3 loop is CASSFSGYQPQHF. The CDR3 region has the DNA TGTGCCAGCAGTTTCTCGGGGTATCAGCCCCAGCATTTT.

J is TRBJ1-1 and V is TRBV6-5, with D maybe TRBD1 (6 bases). Between the trimmed V and J ends, which lost 6 bases and 0 bases, there was a span of 14 bases. Germline V gene lookup returns CDR1 MNHEY and CDR2 SVGAGI. The CDR3 is 15 amino acids. The CDR3 here is CASRRSQGVNTEAFF. The CDR3 region has the DNA TGTGCCAGCAGGAGATCACAGGGTGTGAACACTGAAGCTTTCTTT.

This clonotype was recorded only once. The CDR3 nucleotides are TGCGCCAGCAGCCAAGAAAAGGAACGGACAGTTTTGACCAAAAACATTCAGTACTTC. As protein: CASSQEKERTVLTKNIQYF. The chain carries TRBV4-1 and TRBJ2-4, with D perhaps matching TRBD1 (6 bases). Germline V gene data show CDR1 as MGHRA and CDR2 as YSYEKL. V was shortened by 0 bases and J by 2 bases, with 20 bases between the two germline ends. The CDR3 sequence is 19 residues long.

This clonotype has just a few counts. This chain uses TRBV7-9 with TRBJ2-3; TRBD1 might be the D (6 bases). CDR1 and CDR2 from the germline V gene are SEHNR and FQNEAQ (reference sequence). V was pared by 2 bases and J by 7 bases, with 10 bases between. The CDR3 covers 13 residues. CDR3 DNA: TGTGCCAGCAGCTTATCAGGGGTTCATACGCAGTATTTT. As protein: CASSLSGVHTQYF. Combining the CDR3 with reference TRBV7-9 and TRBJ2-3 gives the whole variable domain DTGVSQNPRHKITKRGQNVTFRCDPISEHNRLYWYRQTLGQGPEFLTYFQNEAQLEKSRLLSDRFSAERPKGSFSTLEIQRTEQGDSAMYLCASSLSGVHTQYFGPGTRLTVL.

In DNA, the CDR3 is TGTGCCAGCGGAAGACAGGCGTACGAGCAGTACTTC. The encoded protein is CASGRQAYEQYF. The rearrangement uses TRBV11-3 and TRBJ2-7; weak D call: TRBD1 (6 bases). Germline assignment: CDR1 SGHNT and CDR2 YENEEA. V lost 8 bases and J 4 bases, leaving 12 bases between the germline ends. The CDR3 covers 12 residues. The full variable domain, with the rest looked up from reference TRBV11-3 and TRBJ2-7, is EAGVVQSPRYKIIEKKQPVAFWCNPISGHNTLYWYLQNLGQGPELLIRYENEEAVDDSQLPKDRFSAERLKGVDSTLKIQPAELGDSAVYLCASGRQAYEQYFGPGTRLTVT.

The chain has TRBV5-4 and TRBJ2-1; 9 bases are a match to TRBD1. The V gene's germline CDR1 is SGHNT and CDR2 YYREEE (reference sequence). The CDR3 loop spans 15 amino acids. V was pared by 1 base and J by 7 bases, with 6 bases of the junction left unmatched. The CDR3 spells CASSLQGQGANEQFF. The CDR3 DNA follows: TGTGCCAGCAGCTTGCAGGGACAGGGCGCAAATGAGCAGTTCTTC.

This clonotype was recorded once. V gene TRBV6-5 combines with J gene TRBJ2-1; weak D call: TRBD1 (6 bases). There are 15 residues in the CDR3. Germline lookup yields CDR1 MNHEY and CDR2 SVGAGI. Trimming removed 0 bases from V and 9 bases from J, with 15 bases in between. CDR3 sequence: CASSYSLSGVPEQFF. CDR3 nucleotides: TGTGCCAGCAGTTACTCGTTGTCAGGGGTTCCTGAGCAGTTCTTC.

This clonotype was seen more than once but under ten times. The rearrangement joins TRBV20-1 to TRBJ2-3; 9 bases align to TRBD1. The CDR3 covers 15 residues. Unmatched junction bases numbered 7, after V lost 0 bases and J lost 6 bases. The V gene's germline CDR1 is DFQATT and CDR2 SNEGSKA (reference sequence). The CDR3 reads CSARDGGQGVDTQYF. The CDR3 nucleotides are TGCAGTGCTAGAGATGGGGGACAGGGTGTTGATACGCAGTATTTT.

This clonotype was observed a handful of times. The genes are TRBV12-3 or TRBV12-4 and TRBJ2-7, with no clear D. CDR3 length: 14 residues. Trimming left V 2 bases short and J 1 base short, with 9 bases between. The CDR3 is CASSLIRRSYEQYF. The CDR3 DNA sequence: TGTGCCAGCAGTTTAATACGGCGTTCCTACGAGCAGTACTTC.

This rearrangement joins TRBV18 to TRBJ1-1, with D uncertain. The CDR3 length is 15 residues. Between the trimmed V and J ends, which lost 2 bases and 4 bases, there was a span of 14 bases. Germline V gives CDR1 KGHSH, CDR2 LQKENI. The CDR3 spells CASSPIMEGGTEAFF. The CDR3 DNA reads TGTGCCAGCTCACCAATAATGGAGGGTGGCACTGAAGCTTTCTTT. Looking up the rest from reference TRBV18 and TRBJ1-1 gives the full variable domain: NAGVMQNPRHLVRRRGQEARLRCSPMKGHSHVYWYRQLPEEGLKFMVYLQKENIIDESGMPKERFSAEFPKEGPSILRIQQVVRGDSAAYFCASSPIMEGGTEAFFGQGTRLTVV.